What follows are 30 T cell receptor beta chains derived from one specimen sequenced in a study of blood T cell repertoires in COVID-19 (dated by TCRdb to the early 2020s). The library came from the immunoSEQ multiplex PCR assay. The clones in this table, taken by TCRdb from immuneACCESS, are in-frame only. Not every clone is retained; where verified, under half of the shortfall comes from an unresolved V gene, and the cause of the rest is unknown. The sample records about 230,000 clones, less than 85% of which are singletons. Approximately 1.8% of the sample comes from the top ten. The sample consisted of PBMCs or T cells enriched from blood (not recorded which). The receptors here all came from a man in his 60s who had recovered from COVID-19.

This clone was seen a few times. This chain links TRBV9 with TRBJ2-5, with 7 bases aligning to TRBD2. V lost 3 bases and J lost 1; bases outside the gene matches: 6. Germline V gene data show CDR1 as SGDLS and CDR2 as YYNGEE. The CDR3 totals 15 residues. The CDR3 spells CASSGRGRTQETQYF. The CDR3, as DNA: TGTGCCAGCAGCGGGCGGGGGAGGACCCAAGAGACCCAGTACTTC. Using reference TRBV9 and TRBJ2-5 for the parts outside the CDR3, the full variable domain is DSGVTQTPKHLITATGQRVTLRCSPRSGDLSVYWYQQSLDQGLQFLIQYYNGEERAKGNILERFSAQQFPDLHSELNLSSLELGDSALYFCASSGRGRTQETQYFGPGTRLLVL.

The chain employs TRBV28 and TRBJ1-2; 8 bases fit TRBD1. The CDR3 is 16 residues long. Germline V gives CDR1 MDHEN, CDR2 SYDVKM. Germline trimming cut 6 bases from V and 1 base from J; bases unmatched to any gene: 10. CDR3 bases: TGTGCCAGCAGAGAGACCGGGACAGGTCTTAACTATGGCTACACCTTC. Translation: CASRETGTGLNYGYTF.

In this sample, this clone turned up many times. The J gene is TRBJ1-1, the V gene TRBV6-5; D is perhaps TRBD1 (5 bases). Germline lookup yields CDR1 MNHEY and CDR2 SVGAGI. V lost 7 bases and J 1 base, leaving 13 bases between the germline ends. CDR3 length: 14 residues. The CDR3 protein is CASKRQRGNTEAFF. In DNA, the CDR3 is TGTGCCAGCAAGAGACAGCGAGGGAACACTGAAGCTTTCTTT.

The chain joins TRBV5-8 to TRBJ1-6; no clear D. The CDR3 extends over 14 amino acids. V lost 0 bases and J 7 bases, leaving 8 bases between the germline ends. Per germline, CDR1 SGHTS and CDR2 YDEGEE. CDR3: CASSLGEGNSPLHF. The CDR3 nucleotides are TGTGCCAGCAGCTTGGGAGAGGGAAATTCACCCCTCCACTTT.

The chain recombines TRBV7-2 with TRBJ2-7; 9 bases fit TRBD1. V lost 2 bases and J lost 5; bases outside the gene matches: 10. Germline loops: CDR1 SGHTA, CDR2 FQGNSA. This CDR3 spans 16 amino acids. The CDR3 bases are TGTGCCAGCAGCTTATCTTCGGGACAGGGTGGCCACGAGCAGTACTTC. Translated, it gives CASSLSSGQGGHEQYF. The complete variable domain, with remaining parts taken from reference TRBV7-2 and TRBJ2-7, reads GAGVSQSPSNKVTEKGKDVELRCDPISGHTALYWYRQSLGQGLEFLIYFQGNSAPDKSGLPSDRFSAERTGGSVSTLTIQRTQQEDSAVYLCASSLSSGQGGHEQYFGPGTRLTVT.

The J gene is TRBJ2-6, the V gene TRBV27; the match to TRBD1 covers 10 bases. The CDR3 length is 19 residues. CDR1 and CDR2 from the germline V gene are MNHEY and SMNVEV (reference sequence). Germline trimming cut 4 bases from V and 0 bases from J; bases unmatched to any gene: 9. The chain's CDR3 is CASSSPTGTGVSGANVLTF. The CDR3 nucleotides read TGTGCCAGCAGTTCCCCTACCGGGACAGGGGTCTCTGGGGCCAACGTCCTGACTTTC.

This clone was seen a single time. In DNA form, the CDR3 reads TGTGCCAGCAGCCAAGATCCTGGGGCCGCGTTTACAGATACGCAGTATTTT. Protein sequence: CASSQDPGAAFTDTQYF. V and J are TRBV3-1 (or the pseudogene TRBV3-2) and TRBJ2-3; TRBD1 is a possible D gene (5 bases). The germline V gene encodes CDR1 LGHDT and CDR2 YNNKEL (reference sequence). CDR3 size: 17 residues. V dropped 0 bases and J dropped 3 bases, with 16 bases sitting between them.

The genes are TRBV6-1 and TRBJ2-7; D is unresolved. V was clipped by 0 bases and J by 2 bases, with 11 bases between them. This CDR3 contains 15 residues. Germline CDR1 reads MNHNS; CDR2 reads SASEGT. CDR3 amino acids: CASSEAGVLPYEQYF. CDR3 nucleotide sequence: TGTGCCAGCAGTGAAGCCGGAGTGCTACCCTACGAGCAGTACTTC.

The rearrangement joins TRBV7-8 to TRBJ2-4; D gene unclear. Between the trimmed V and J ends, which lost 1 base and 0 bases, there was a span of 10 bases. The germline V gene encodes CDR1 SGHVS and CDR2 FQNEAQ. This CDR3 comprises 16 residues. The CDR3 DNA reads TGTGCCAGCAGCTTAGGGGCAGTCCTAGCCAAAAACATTCAGTACTTC. This codes for CASSLGAVLAKNIQYF.

V gene TRBV6-5 combines with J gene TRBJ1-4; a weak D match, TRBD1 (6 bases). Per germline, CDR1 MNHEY and CDR2 SVGAGI. The V and J ends lost 6 bases and 5 bases respectively, with 13 bases between them. The length of the CDR3 is 14 residues. CDR3 loop: CASSSRQENEKLFF. The CDR3 DNA reads as TGTGCCAGCAGCAGCAGACAGGAGAATGAAAAACTGTTTTTT.

This clone was counted once. This sequence joins TRBV3-1 (or the pseudogene TRBV3-2) and TRBJ1-6, with D unresolved. With 1 base removed from V and 9 bases from J, the gap between germline ends came to 10 bases. Germline values: CDR1 LGHDT, CDR2 YNNKEL (reference sequence). The CDR3 extends over 14 amino acids. The CDR3: CASSQGSAGSPLHF. DNA for the CDR3: TGTGCCAGCAGCCAAGGTTCCGCCGGTTCACCCCTCCACTTT.

The V call is TRBV2, the J call TRBJ2-7, with 7 bases lining up with TRBD2. This CDR3 spans 13 amino acids. Unmatched junction bases numbered 8, after V lost 3 bases and J lost 9 bases. Germline V gives CDR1 SNHLY, CDR2 FYNNEI. The CDR3: CASSDKRGVAQYF. CDR3 sequence (DNA): TGTGCCAGCAGTGACAAGCGGGGTGTTGCGCAGTACTTC.

The chain combines TRBV4-2 with TRBJ2-2; TRBD2 agrees at 7 bases. CDR1 is LGHNA and CDR2 is YNFKEQ in the germline V gene. This CDR3 region has 16 residues. The V segment lost 6 bases and the J segment 1 base; nucleotides outside the gene matches: 8. The CDR3: CASSREAGRNTGELFF. CDR3 DNA: TGTGCCAGCAGTCGGGAAGCGGGGAGGAACACCGGGGAGCTGTTTTTT.

The chain employs TRBV3-1 (or the pseudogene TRBV3-2) and TRBJ1-4, with 8 positions matching TRBD1. Unmatched junction bases numbered 11, after V lost 2 bases and J lost 6 bases. CDR1 and CDR2 from the germline V gene are LGHDT and YNNKEL (reference sequence). The length of the CDR3 is 17 residues. The chain's CDR3 is CASSQYGGQGFDEKLFF. In DNA, the CDR3 is TGTGCCAGCAGCCAATACGGAGGACAGGGTTTCGATGAAAAACTGTTTTTT.

The genes are TRBV18 and TRBJ1-2; TRBD1 is a possible D gene (6 bases). Between the trimmed V and J ends, which lost 3 bases and 7 bases, there was a span of 12 bases. CDR1 KGHSH and CDR2 LQKENI come from the germline V gene. The CDR3 spans 13 residues. The CDR3 spells CASSPDRLGGYTF. The CDR3 coding sequence is TGTGCCAGCTCACCCGACAGGCTTGGTGGCTACACCTTC.

The chain uses TRBV19 and TRBJ2-5; D is possibly TRBD2 (5 bases). Germline V gives CDR1 LNHDA, CDR2 SQIVND (reference sequence). With 6 bases removed from V and 5 bases from J, the gap between germline ends came to 13 bases. This CDR3 is built from 13 residues. CDR3 loop: CASSQSWEETQYF. The CDR3 DNA sequence: TGTGCCAGTAGCCAATCCTGGGAGGAGACCCAGTACTTC.

The chain carries TRBV3-1 (or the pseudogene TRBV3-2) and TRBJ1-2, with 9 bases matching TRBD1. Germline values: CDR1 LGHDT, CDR2 YNNKEL (reference sequence). The junction had 3 bases not matched to a gene; V was cut back by 0 bases and J by 7 bases. The CDR3 spans 14 residues. The CDR3 DNA is TGTGCCAGCAGCCAAGAAGACAGGGGGTCTGGCTACACCTTC. Encoded protein: CASSQEDRGSGYTF.

The V gene is TRBV4-2, the J gene TRBJ1-2; 8 bases match TRBD1. The J segment lost 8 bases and the V segment lost 1 base, leaving 18 bases of the junction unmatched. The V gene's germline CDR1 is LGHNA and CDR2 YNFKEQ. This CDR3 spans 18 amino acids. For the CDR3, the DNA is TGTGCCAGCAGCCAAGCACAGAGACGACAGGGGCAGGATAGAGGCTACACCTTC. Translating it yields CASSQAQRRQGQDRGYTF.

V and J are TRBV6-5 and TRBJ1-2, with unresolved D. The CDR3 is 13 residues long. Trimming cost V 8 bases and J 2 bases, with 12 bases left between them. Germline V lookup: CDR1 MNHEY, CDR2 SVGAGI. The CDR3 sequence is CASRRSLNYGYTF. CDR3 coding DNA: TGTGCCAGCCGGAGGAGCCTCAACTATGGCTACACCTTC.

This clone showed up just once. The J gene is TRBJ1-2, the V gene TRBV30, with 10 bases aligning to TRBD1. Germline-derived CDR1 and CDR2 are GTSNPN and SVGIG (reference sequence). V lost 3 bases and J lost 5; bases outside the gene matches: 12. There are 16 residues in the CDR3. The CDR3 is CAWSRDRGSLQYGYTF. The CDR3 DNA reads TGTGCCTGGAGCCGGGACAGGGGAAGCTTACAGTATGGCTACACCTTC.

The V call is TRBV5-6, the J call TRBJ2-7, with D maybe TRBD1 (6 bases). This CDR3 spans 13 amino acids. The V gene lost 5 bases and the J gene lost 7 bases, with 16 bases spanning the gap. CDR1 and CDR2 from the germline V gene are SGHDT and YYEEEE. CDR3 region: CASRALGHQEQYF. CDR3 sequence (DNA): TGTGCCAGCAGGGCACTGGGACATCAGGAGCAGTACTTC.

The V and J genes are TRBV19 and TRBJ1-5, with 7 bases fitting TRBD1. V dropped 9 bases and J dropped 1; count of bases not matched to a gene: 6. CDR3 size: 14 residues. CDR1 is LNHDA, CDR2 SQIVND, per germline (reference sequence). The DNA for the CDR3 is TGTGCCAGCAGCGACAGGGTGAGCAATCAGCCCCAGCATTTT. Its protein is CASSDRVSNQPQHF.

The chain has TRBV24-1 and TRBJ2-3, with TRBD1 identical over 10 bases. The V and J ends lost 6 bases and 4 bases, in that order; junction bases with no gene match: 12. Germline values: CDR1 KGHDR, CDR2 SFDVKD. The CDR3 is 17 amino acids. CDR3 in amino acids: CATSMTPGQGPPDTQYF. In DNA form, the CDR3 reads TGTGCCACCAGTATGACCCCGGGACAGGGGCCACCAGATACGCAGTATTTT.

This clone was observed a single time. The chain uses TRBV4-3 and TRBJ2-7, with 10 bases that match TRBD2. Looked up from germline, CDR1 is LGHNA and CDR2 is YSLEER. The V segment lost 0 bases and the J segment 3 bases; nucleotides outside the gene matches: 11. This CDR3 has 18 residues. The CDR3 reads CASSQDLTSGLPLYEQYF. Written as DNA, the CDR3 is TGCGCCAGCAGCCAAGATCTGACTAGCGGGCTCCCACTCTACGAGCAGTACTTC.

This clone showed up just once. The CDR3 DNA sequence: TGTGCCAGCAGCTTATTAGGGACGACAGGGGATACTAACTATGGCTACACCTTC. Amino acid sequence: CASSLLGTTGDTNYGYTF. The chain uses TRBV11-2 and TRBJ1-2, with 8 bases aligning to TRBD1. The CDR3 has 18 residues. The ends lost 2 bases at V and 0 bases at J; junction bases unmatched: 11. CDR1 SGHAT and CDR2 FQNNGV come from the germline V gene. Variable domain in full (rest from reference TRBV11-2 and TRBJ1-2): EAGVAQSPRYKIIEKRQSVAFWCNPISGHATLYWYQQILGQGPKLLIQFQNNGVVDDSQLPKDRFSAERLKGVDSTLKIQPAKLEDSAVYLCASSLLGTTGDTNYGYTFGSGTRLTVV.

The chain combines TRBV19 with TRBJ1-5, with D maybe TRBD1 (5 bases). Germline assignment: CDR1 LNHDA and CDR2 SQIVND (reference sequence). V gave up 5 bases and J gave up 4 bases, with 9 bases separating them. The CDR3 runs to 13 residues. The CDR3 loop reads CASSPQGNQPQHF. CDR3 DNA sequence: TGTGCCAGTAGTCCCCAGGGAAATCAGCCCCAGCATTTT.

With regard to this clone: Other DNA sequences within the sample encode an identical CDR3. As DNA, the CDR3 is TGCGCCAGCAGCCAAGAGCTGGCGGGGGGCGCTAGCACAGATACGCAGTATTTT. As protein: CASSQELAGGASTDTQYF. This chain links TRBV4-3 with TRBJ2-3; 8 positions agree with TRBD2. Germline V gene lookup returns CDR1 LGHNA and CDR2 YSLEER. V lost 0 bases and J lost 0; bases outside the gene matches: 8. The CDR3 loop spans 18 amino acids.

V and J are TRBV7-9 and TRBJ2-2; perhaps TRBD2 as D (5 bases). Trimming shortened V by 0 bases and J by 0 bases, and 14 bases separated the two germline ends. Germline values: CDR1 SEHNR, CDR2 FQNEAQ (reference sequence). This CDR3 contains 18 residues. The CDR3 protein is CASSLAGRQNANTGELFF. As DNA, the CDR3 is TGTGCCAGCAGCTTAGCGGGGAGACAAAACGCGAACACCGGGGAGCTGTTTTTT.

The chain is built from TRBV25-1 and TRBJ1-3; 8 positions agree with TRBD1. The ends lost 7 bases at V and 4 bases at J; junction bases unmatched: 6. Germline assignment: CDR1 MGHDK and CDR2 SYGVNS. The CDR3 runs 14 residues. This CDR3 reads CASKTGGGGNTIYF. The CDR3 bases are TGTGCCAGCAAAACAGGGGGTGGCGGAAACACCATATATTTT.

The genes are TRBV30 and TRBJ2-7; 9 bases fit TRBD1. This CDR3 is built from 16 residues. V dropped 7 bases and J dropped 0; count of bases not matched to a gene: 13. Germline CDR1 GTSNPN, CDR2 SVGIG (reference sequence). CDR3 nucleotides: TGTGCCTACCAGAAAGCGTCGGGACAGGGCTCCTACGAGCAGTACTTC. It specifies CAYQKASGQGSYEQYF.